This passage covers 11 T cell receptor beta chains from one sample sequenced in a study of cytomegalovirus exposure and HLA in healthy donors. Assay: immunoSEQ multiplex PCR; the TCRdb copy retains only in-frame clones and omits some. The data show approximately 220,000 clones, about nine tenths seen once. Material for sequencing was PBMCs. These receptors were obtained from a young woman in good health and CMV-seronegative.

The V call is TRBV5-1, the J call TRBJ2-5; 9 positions match TRBD2. CDR1 and CDR2 (germline): SGHRS, YFSETQ. This CDR3 region has 16 residues. V trimming: 2 bases; J trimming: 2 bases; junction bases outside the gene matches: 7. The chain's CDR3 is CASSFRAAGGQETQYF. CDR3 nucleotide sequence: TGCGCCAGCAGCTTCCGAGCAGCGGGGGGACAAGAGACCCAGTACTTC.

V usage is TRBV9 and J usage is TRBJ1-6; TRBD1 agrees at 11 bases. The CDR3 sequence is 15 residues long. Germline CDR1 and CDR2: SGDLS and YYNGEE. With V trimmed by 4 bases and J by 9 bases, 6 bases remained unmatched. The CDR3 nucleotides are TGTGCCAGCAGCCCCGGACAGGGGGCGGCTTCACCCCTCCACTTT. As protein: CASSPGQGAASPLHF.

V is TRBV6-1 and J is TRBJ2-1, with TRBD2 identical over 7 bases. Trimming removed 4 bases from V and 0 bases from J; junction bases left unmatched: 12. Germline CDR1 reads MNHNS; CDR2 reads SASEGT. This CDR3 is 18 amino acids long. The CDR3 loop reads CASSGSVWGRDSYNEQFF. In nucleotides, the CDR3 is TGTGCCAGCAGTGGATCGGTATGGGGGAGGGACTCCTACAATGAGCAGTTCTTC.

The chain recombines TRBV10-3 with TRBJ2-7, with a tentative D call TRBD2 (5 bases). The CDR3 covers 16 residues. Germline V gene lookup returns CDR1 ENHRY and CDR2 SYGVKD. Trimming took 3 bases from V and 0 from J, leaving 15 bases between them. The CDR3 protein is CAISEGGGVTSYEQYF. CDR3 nucleotide sequence: TGTGCCATCAGTGAAGGAGGTGGGGTCACCTCCTACGAGCAGTACTTC.

The genes are TRBV6-5 and TRBJ2-2; possible D gene TRBD1, 5 bases. V gave up 7 bases and J gave up 3 bases, with 12 bases separating them. The CDR3 is 14 amino acids. The germline V gene has CDR1 MNHEY and CDR2 SVGAGI. The CDR3 sequence: CASTKGLDTGELFF. The CDR3 DNA follows: TGTGCCAGCACGAAGGGGTTGGACACCGGGGAGCTGTTTTTT.

The chain is built from TRBV18 and TRBJ2-6; a possible D gene is TRBD2 (5 bases). CDR3 size: 15 residues. Germline V gives CDR1 KGHSH, CDR2 LQKENI. The V end was cut by 2 bases, the J end by 1 base, with 6 bases between. The DNA of the CDR3 is TGTGCCAGCTCACCAAGGAGGTCTGGGGCCAACGTCCTGACTTTC. Its translation is CASSPRRSGANVLTF.

This chain connects TRBV30 to TRBJ2-1, with TRBD1 matching over 7 bases. The V gene's germline CDR1 is GTSNPN and CDR2 SVGIG (reference sequence). V was clipped by 8 bases and J by 7 bases; unmatched bases: 2. This CDR3 has 10 residues. The CDR3, as DNA: TGTGCCACGACAGGGAATGAGCAGTTCTTC. It is translated as CATTGNEQFF.

Notes on this clone: This specimen includes other DNA sequences encoding the same CDR3. This chain links TRBV9 with TRBJ1-1; 7 nucleotides agree with TRBD1. This CDR3 has 14 amino acids. From germline, CDR1 is SGDLS and CDR2 YYNGEE. V gave up 3 bases and J gave up 0 bases; unmatched junction bases: 2. CDR3 bases: TGTGCCAGCAGCGGGGGGACAGTGAACACTGAAGCTTTCTTT. Its translation: CASSGGTVNTEAFF.

The rearrangement joins TRBV6-6 to TRBJ2-3; tentatively, D is TRBD2 (6 bases). This CDR3 has 14 amino acids. Trimming removed 5 bases at V and 0 bases at J, with 9 bases between. CDR1 and CDR2 (germline): MNHNY, SVGAGI (reference sequence). CDR3 DNA: TGTGCCAGCAGTATAGCGGTTAGCACAGATACGCAGTATTTT. Translating it yields CASSIAVSTDTQYF.

The chain is built from TRBV7-6 and TRBJ2-7; 7 nucleotides line up with TRBD1. CDR3 length: 14 residues. CDR1 SGHVS and CDR2 FNYEAQ come from the germline V gene. Losses at the gene ends were 4 bases for V and 3 bases for J; bases not matched to a gene: 6. CDR3 protein: CASSSGTASYEQYF. The CDR3 DNA reads as TGTGCCAGCAGCTCTGGGACAGCGAGCTACGAGCAGTACTTC. Drawing the rest from reference TRBV7-6 and TRBJ2-7, the complete variable domain is GAGVSQSPRYKVTKRGQDVALRCDPISGHVSLYWYRQALGQGPEFLTYFNYEAQQDKSGLPNDRFSAERPEGSISTLTIQRTEQRDSAMYRCASSSGTASYEQYFGPGTRLTVT.

This chain connects TRBV10-2 to TRBJ2-7, with D tentatively TRBD2 (5 bases). CDR1 WSHSY and CDR2 SAAADI come from the germline V gene. Trimming took off 2 bases at V and 6 bases at J, with 14 bases between the two ends. The CDR3 totals 14 residues. Written as DNA, the CDR3 is TGCGCCAGCAGTGAGAGCGGCCAACAACGCGAGCAGTACTTC. Residues: CASSESGQQREQYF.